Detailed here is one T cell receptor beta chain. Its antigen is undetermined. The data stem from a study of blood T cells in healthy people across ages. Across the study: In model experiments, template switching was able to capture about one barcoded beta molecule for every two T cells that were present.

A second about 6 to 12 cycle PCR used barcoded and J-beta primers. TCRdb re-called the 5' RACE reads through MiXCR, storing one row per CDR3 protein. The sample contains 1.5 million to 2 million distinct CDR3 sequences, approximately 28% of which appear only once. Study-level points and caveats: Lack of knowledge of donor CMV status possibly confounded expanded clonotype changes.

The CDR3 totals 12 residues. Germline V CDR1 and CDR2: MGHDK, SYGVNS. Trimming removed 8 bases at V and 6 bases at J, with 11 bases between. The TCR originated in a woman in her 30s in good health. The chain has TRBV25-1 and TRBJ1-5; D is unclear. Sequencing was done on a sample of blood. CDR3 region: CASGAGSQPQHF. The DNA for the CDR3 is TGTGCCAGCGGTGCCGGGAGTCAGCCCCAGCATTTT.